Below, one T cell receptor beta chain is given with its context. The target antigen is unknown. Tumor tissue was taken before any definitive surgery or chemotherapy was given. The data originate from a study of high-grade serous ovarian cancer treatment subgroups. Study details: Samples averaged 14,192 reads and over 6,000 unique TCR beta rearrangements. Study-wide findings and caveats: The analyses considered CDR3 and ignored CDR1 and CDR2. Clonal relatedness tracked neoantigen level, and by trend copy number and mutation load. Repertoire similarity ranged about 0.1 to 0.79 between tumors of one patient.

TCRdb keeps only in-frame clones here, not all; method: immunoSEQ multiplex PCR. The table lists 11,000 or so clones, roughly four fifths of them singletons. The clonotype was recovered from a human donor with high-grade serous ovarian cancer. The sample taken for sequencing was tumor tissue.

The CDR3 reads CAISGSSGLSYNEQFF. CDR3 in DNA: TGTGCCATCAGTGGGTCTAGCGGGCTCTCCTACAATGAGCAGTTCTTC. V and J are TRBV10-3 and TRBJ2-1; 8 bases line up with TRBD2. Germline values: CDR1 ENHRY, CDR2 SYGVKD. This CDR3 region has 16 residues. The V and J ends lost 4 bases and 0 bases, in that order; junction bases with no gene match: 5.